This T cell receptor (beta chain) stems from a study of technical replicates of blood from a handful of donors (TCRdb year 2017). The CDR3 measures 16 amino acids from cysteine to phenylalanine. Only the CDR3 region is kept as DNA, spanning 48 bases read in frame from base 1. As encoded in the germline V gene, CDR1 is MGHDK while CDR2 is SYGVNS. V is cut by 2 bases and J by 1 base, and the space between the germline ends is 12 bases. The method was the immunoSEQ multiplex PCR assay. TCRdb re-hosts the immuneACCESS table, in-frame sequences only. Its copies lack some clones; in the studies checked, an unresolved V gene accounts for under half of them, and the cause for the rest is not known. For this sample there are around 100,000 clones; about 95% appear just once. The ten largest clones take up about 0.3% of the sample. In its sample, this clone was seen once. Its antigen is unknown. Qualities for individual bases were not recorded, and no much larger clone is one base off.

The clonotype was recovered from a human donor in good health. Sequencing was carried out using T cells isolated from PBMCs. This chain is built from TRBV25-1 and TRBJ1-3, and the D gene may be TRBD1, 6 bases matching. DNA sequence: TGTGCCAGCAGTGAAGGATTCAGGGGATCTGGAAACACCATATATTTT. This sequence encodes CASSEGFRGSGNTIYF.